The source of this T cell receptor beta chain is a study of T cell repertoires in ileal Crohn's disease. Study findings and constraints: Active smokers at surgery had more clonal expansions than non-smokers.

As to this clone: Its antigen is unidentified.

Germline V CDR1 and CDR2: SGHDT, YYEEEE. Trimming at V came to 0 bases and at J to 2 bases, leaving 1 base not matched to a gene. The CDR3 contains 15 residues. Profiled with immunoSEQ multiplex PCR; TCRdb holds only in-frame clones, not every one. The sample gives some 28,000 clones, about 80% of which show up once; around a fifth is in the top ten. This clonotype was sampled from an adult with Crohn's disease. The rearrangement links TRBV5-6 to TRBJ2-1, with 8 bases lining up with TRBD2. The sample comprised ileal tissue. The CDR3 here is CASSLGSGAYNEQFF. The CDR3 DNA reads TGTGCCAGCAGCTTGGGTAGCGGGGCCTACAATGAGCAGTTCTTC.